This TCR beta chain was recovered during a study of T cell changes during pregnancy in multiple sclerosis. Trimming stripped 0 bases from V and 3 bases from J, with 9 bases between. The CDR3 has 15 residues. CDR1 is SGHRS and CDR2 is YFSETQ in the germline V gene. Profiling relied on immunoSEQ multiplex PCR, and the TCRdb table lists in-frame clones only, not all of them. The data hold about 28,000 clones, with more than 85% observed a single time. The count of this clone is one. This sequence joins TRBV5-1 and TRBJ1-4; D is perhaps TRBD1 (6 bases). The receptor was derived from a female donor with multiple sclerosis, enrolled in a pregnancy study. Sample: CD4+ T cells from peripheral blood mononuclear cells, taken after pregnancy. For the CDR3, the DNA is TGCGCCAGCAGCTTGGTGGGACATGCTAATGAAAAACTGTTTTTT. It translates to CASSLVGHANEKLFF.